This TCR beta chain was sequenced for a study of blood T cell repertoires in COVID-19. The CDR3 contains 15 residues. V was clipped by 4 bases and J by 1 base, with 11 bases between them. Germline values: CDR1 SGHDN, CDR2 FVKESK. Per the authors' pipeline: Amplification with reference gene primers provided the estimates of nucleated cell counts. Produced via immunoSEQ multiplex PCR; TCRdb's table is partial and in-frame only. From that table come the V and J calls and clone size; the DNA was used to work out D and trimming. The data show 200,000 to 250,000 clones, with roughly four fifths seen just once and more than 4.5% held by the top ten.

The chain is built from TRBV14 and TRBJ2-1; the D gene is possibly TRBD2 (7 bases). The sequenced material came from PBMCs or T cells enriched from blood (not recorded which). The sequence derives from a woman in her fifties or sixties who had been exposed to COVID-19. The CDR3 sequence is CASSRGGGSYNEQFF. The CDR3 DNA is TGTGCCAGCAGCCGAGGGGGGGGTTCCTACAATGAGCAGTTCTTC.